This T cell receptor beta chain was captured in a study of T cell repertoires in cytomegalovirus infection. Study summary: In public TCR beta signatures, there were indications of both CMV infection and matching HLA type.

Germline lookup yields CDR1 SGHTA and CDR2 FQGNSA. The CDR3 has 16 residues. Trimming at V came to 5 bases and at J to 8 bases, leaving 13 bases not matched to a gene. Study results and limitations: Carriage of CMV together with the relevant HLA was identifiable through cumulative public TCR beta family frequency. It was HLA-C-restricted CMV-specific TCR beta clonotypes that dominated the response ex vivo.

TCRdb recomputed calls from the reads with MiXCR, one row per CDR3 protein. The sample lists about 98,000 distinct CDR3 sequences, approximately 17% occurring once. This clonotype has ten or more counts. Antigen: not known. V gene TRBV7-2 combines with J gene TRBJ1-4, with TRBD1 matching over 8 bases. Sample: PBMCs. This sequence was found in a human donor in good health (CMV status not recorded). Some clones in this sample may be carry-over from other donors' samples. Written as DNA, the CDR3 is TGTGCCAGCAGCACGGGACAGGAATTTCGAGGAGAAAAACTGTTTTTT. This translates into CASSTGQEFRGEKLFF.